A single sample is the source of the 27 T cell receptor beta chains below, sequenced in a study of blood T cell repertoires in COVID-19. Using immunoSEQ multiplex PCR, the repertoire was profiled, and TCRdb retains in-frame clones only, with some absent. The sample includes fewer than 350,000 clones, about 86% of them seen just once. The sample comprised peripheral blood. All receptors derive from a woman aged 25 to 39 who had recovered from COVID-19.

V usage is TRBV4-1 and J usage is TRBJ1-5; no clear D gene. CDR1 and CDR2 from the germline V gene are MGHRA and YSYEKL. There are 15 residues in the CDR3. V shed 4 bases and J shed 7 bases, with 17 bases lying between them. CDR3 nucleotides: TGCGCCAGCAGCCCTTACATGGACGGGGAGCAGCCCCAGCATTTT. The encoded protein is CASSPYMDGEQPQHF.

Written as DNA, the CDR3 is TGTGCCAGCAGTGAAGCGTCGGTCAACGAGCAGTACTTC. Translating it yields CASSEASVNEQYF. The J gene is TRBJ2-7, the V gene TRBV2; D is uncertain. Germline V lookup: CDR1 SNHLY, CDR2 FYNNEI. The CDR3 has 13 residues. Trimming shortened V by 0 bases and J by 5 bases, and 8 bases separated the two germline ends. The whole variable domain, filled in from reference TRBV2 and TRBJ2-7, reads EPEVTQTPSHQVTQMGQEVILRCVPISNHLYFYWYRQILGQKVEFLVSFYNNEISEKSEIFDDQFSVERPDGSNFTLKIRSTKLEDSAMYFCASSEASVNEQYFGPGTRLTVT.

The CDR3 bases are TGTGCCAGCAGCTCTGGGACAGGAGACTCCTACAATGAGCAGTTCTTC. It encodes CASSSGTGDSYNEQFF. The chain links TRBV5-4 to TRBJ2-1; 8 nucleotides match TRBD1. This CDR3 is built from 16 residues. V gave up 3 bases and J gave up 0 bases; unmatched junction bases: 5. The germline V gene has CDR1 SGHNT and CDR2 YYREEE (reference sequence).

J is TRBJ1-2 and V is TRBV28; TRBD1 agrees at 8 bases. This CDR3 spans 16 amino acids. Germline CDR1 reads MDHEN; CDR2 reads SYDVKM. The J segment lost 3 bases and the V segment lost 6 bases, leaving 12 bases of the junction unmatched. CDR3 in DNA: TGTGCCAGCAGAATATCCGGGACAGGCTTTGACTATGGCTACACCTTC. It yields the protein CASRISGTGFDYGYTF.

This clone was seen only once. Distinct nucleotide sequences in the sample also encode this CDR3. The chain links TRBV5-1 to TRBJ1-1; TRBD1 aligns across 11 bases. Germline values: CDR1 SGHRS, CDR2 YFSETQ. This CDR3 is built from 14 residues. V shed 3 bases and J 5 bases; nucleotides not matched to a gene: 3. Written as DNA, the CDR3 is TGCGCCAGCAGCTCGGGGACAGGGGGTACTGAAGCTTTCTTT. Its protein product is CASSSGTGGTEAFF.

This chain connects TRBV10-3 to TRBJ1-4; 8 bases fit TRBD1. Germline V gives CDR1 ENHRY, CDR2 SYGVKD. The CDR3 extends over 15 amino acids. Trimming cost V 0 bases and J 7 bases; bases outside gene matches: 4. CDR3 amino acids: CAISESTGVIEKLFF. CDR3 in DNA: TGTGCCATCAGTGAGTCGACAGGGGTAATTGAAAAACTGTTTTTT.

V is TRBV12-3 or TRBV12-4 and J is TRBJ1-1; weak D call: TRBD1 (6 bases). V was trimmed by 5 bases and J by 1 base, leaving 8 bases between them. The CDR3 is made up of 13 amino acids. The CDR3 protein is CASSTDRNTEAFF. In DNA form, the CDR3 reads TGTGCCAGCAGTACGGACAGGAACACTGAAGCTTTCTTT.

The V call is TRBV11-2, the J call TRBJ2-1; TRBD2 aligns across 10 bases. The junction had 8 bases not matched to a gene; V was cut back by 7 bases and J by 5 bases. The length of the CDR3 is 15 residues. Germline CDR1 SGHAT, CDR2 FQNNGV. Here the CDR3 reads CASKSRAGGDNEQFF. Written as DNA, the CDR3 is TGTGCCAGCAAATCGAGAGCGGGAGGGGACAATGAGCAGTTCTTC.

The V gene is TRBV5-4, the J gene TRBJ1-1, with 9 bases fitting TRBD1. This CDR3 spans 15 amino acids. Germline loops: CDR1 SGHNT, CDR2 YYREEE (reference sequence). After removal of 5 bases from V and 5 bases from J, the junction contained 10 bases not matched to a gene. CDR3 in amino acids: CASRPGQGGQTEAFF. In DNA form, the CDR3 reads TGTGCCAGCAGACCGGGACAGGGAGGTCAAACTGAAGCTTTCTTT.

The sample holds a few counts of this clone. This chain links TRBV2 with TRBJ2-1; 9 bases line up with TRBD1. V gave up 7 bases and J gave up 8 bases; unmatched junction bases: 18. The CDR3 covers 17 residues. Germline-derived CDR1 and CDR2 are SNHLY and FYNNEI. The CDR3: CASTLSGTGYGSDEQFF. The CDR3 coding sequence is TGTGCCAGCACCCTATCCGGGACAGGGTATGGCTCTGATGAGCAGTTCTTC.

V is TRBV29-1 and J is TRBJ2-3; 13 nucleotides align to TRBD2. With 4 bases clipped from V and 11 bases from J, the junction kept 15 bases outside the gene matches. The germline V gene encodes CDR1 SQVTM and CDR2 ANQGSEA. This CDR3 contains 16 residues. This chain's CDR3 is CSVGDMGLAGPSEQYF. The CDR3 DNA is TGCAGCGTTGGCGATATGGGACTAGCGGGACCTAGTGAGCAGTATTTT.

This chain connects TRBV5-6 to TRBJ2-7, with a tentative D call TRBD2 (7 bases). Germline V gives CDR1 SGHDT, CDR2 YYEEEE. The CDR3 is made up of 17 amino acids. V was cut by 3 bases and J by 1 base, with 20 bases left in between. The CDR3 spells CASSSGGRGLGSYEQYF. In DNA, the CDR3 is TGTGCCAGCAGCTCCGGGGGGCGAGGCCTGGGATCCTACGAGCAGTACTTC.

Comments on this clone: The sample holds other DNA sequences that translate to the same CDR3. The rearrangement links TRBV27 to TRBJ2-7, with TRBD1 matching 8 bases. The CDR3 runs to 13 residues. Trimming removed 3 bases from V and 3 bases from J; junction bases left unmatched: 1. The germline CDR1 and CDR2 sequences are MNHEY and SMNVEV (reference sequence). The CDR3 DNA follows: TGTGCCAGCAGTTTTGGACAGGGCTACGAGCAGTACTTC. Protein: CASSFGQGYEQYF.

The chain uses TRBV5-1 and TRBJ2-3, with TRBD2 identical over 9 bases. Germline V gene data show CDR1 as SGHRS and CDR2 as YFSETQ. Trimming removed 7 bases from V and 0 bases from J; junction bases left unmatched: 6. The CDR3 has 15 residues. DNA for the CDR3: TGCGCCAGCGCGGGGGGGGCCACTAGCACAGATACGCAGTATTTT. It yields the protein CASAGGATSTDTQYF. The full variable domain, with the rest looked up from reference TRBV5-1 and TRBJ2-3, is KAGVTQTPRYLIKTRGQQVTLSCSPISGHRSVSWYQQTPGQGLQFLFEYFSETQRNKGNFPGRFSGRQFSNSRSEMNVSTLELGDSALYLCASAGGATSTDTQYFGPGTRLTVL.

The chain is built from TRBV19 and TRBJ2-3; tentatively, D is TRBD2 (6 bases). Germline CDR1 and CDR2: LNHDA and SQIVND (reference sequence). Trimming pared 5 bases from V and 6 bases from J, leaving 9 bases between. This CDR3 contains 12 residues. As DNA, the CDR3 is TGTGCCAGTAGTCAGCTAGCGGATACGCAGTATTTT. Translation gives CASSQLADTQYF.

The rearrangement uses TRBV7-8 and TRBJ2-1; TRBD1 agrees at 8 bases. Germline loops: CDR1 SGHVS, CDR2 FQNEAQ. CDR3 length: 16 residues. The V gene end was trimmed by 4 bases and the J gene end by 5 bases; junction bases not matched to a gene: 10. CDR3 region: CASSSRVGQGNNEQFF. The CDR3 DNA reads as TGTGCCAGCAGCTCACGAGTCGGACAGGGTAACAATGAGCAGTTCTTC.

V is TRBV6-5 and J is TRBJ2-1, with D perhaps matching TRBD1 (6 bases). The germline CDR1 and CDR2 sequences are MNHEY and SVGAGI. The CDR3 spans 14 residues. V dropped 10 bases and J dropped 9 bases, with 22 bases sitting between them. The CDR3 DNA reads TGTGCCACCCTTCCAGGGACACCCGCAAGTGAGCAGTTCTTC. It yields the protein CATLPGTPASEQFF.

The chain employs TRBV29-1 and TRBJ2-1, with 7 bases matching TRBD2. Germline V gives CDR1 SQVTM, CDR2 ANQGSEA. The CDR3 contains 15 residues. V dropped 2 bases and J dropped 8; count of bases not matched to a gene: 12. In DNA, the CDR3 is TGCAGCGTTGAACCCCCGTGGACTAGTGGTGATGAGCAGTTCTTC. Translated, it gives CSVEPPWTSGDEQFF.

The V and J genes are TRBV5-4 and TRBJ2-1; D is unclear. Germline V gene lookup returns CDR1 SGHNT and CDR2 YYREEE (reference sequence). V was clipped by 4 bases and J by 0 bases, with 14 bases between them. This CDR3 is built from 16 residues. This chain's CDR3 is CASSLMPLSSYNEQFF. The CDR3 nucleotides read TGTGCCAGCAGCCTGATGCCCCTGAGCTCCTACAATGAGCAGTTCTTC. Full variable domain (missing parts from reference TRBV5-4 and TRBJ2-1): ETGVTQSPTHLIKTRGQQVTLRCSSQSGHNTVSWYQQALGQGPQFIFQYYREEENGRGNFPPRFSGLQFPNYSSELNVNALELDDSALYLCASSLMPLSSYNEQFFGPGTRLTVL.

This chain uses TRBV11-2 with TRBJ2-7; the match to TRBD1 covers 7 bases. The trim removed 4 bases at V and 3 bases at J, leaving 12 bases unmatched. The CDR3 is 16 residues long. Germline V lookup: CDR1 SGHAT, CDR2 FQNNGV. CDR3 in amino acids: CASSYDRASVYYEQYF. The CDR3 DNA reads as TGTGCCAGCAGCTACGACAGGGCGTCGGTCTACTACGAGCAGTACTTC.

The chain couples TRBV4-2 to TRBJ2-5; weak D call: TRBD2 (5 bases). CDR3 size: 15 residues. V lost 0 bases and J lost 1, with 9 bases in between. Germline V gives CDR1 LGHNA, CDR2 YNFKEQ. The CDR3 nucleotides read TGTGCCAGCAGCCAAGATCCGCGGGTCCAAGAGACCCAGTACTTC. Its protein is CASSQDPRVQETQYF.

This rearrangement joins TRBV7-8 to TRBJ2-5; the D gene is possibly TRBD1 (5 bases). Germline V CDR1 and CDR2: SGHVS, FQNEAQ. V was clipped by 2 bases and J by 5 bases, with 12 bases between them. The CDR3 length is 14 residues. The CDR3 sequence: CASSLWTPSETQYF. CDR3 bases: TGTGCCAGCAGCTTATGGACACCCAGCGAGACCCAGTACTTC.

The rearrangement links TRBV5-1 to TRBJ1-2; D is ambiguous. The V and J ends lost 0 bases and 4 bases respectively, with 7 bases between them. This CDR3 spans 13 amino acids. CDR1 SGHRS and CDR2 YFSETQ come from the germline V gene. The CDR3 DNA reads TGCGCCAGCAGCTTGGAGCCGGGCTATGGCTACACCTTC. It translates to CASSLEPGYGYTF.

V and J are TRBV4-1 and TRBJ2-3; D is undetermined. This CDR3 contains 16 residues. CDR1 MGHRA and CDR2 YSYEKL come from the germline V gene. V lost 0 bases to trimming and J lost 4 bases, with 14 bases between them. CDR3 DNA sequence: TGCGCCAGCAGCCAAGACTACCCCCCAATGGCAGATACGCAGTATTTT. It yields the protein CASSQDYPPMADTQYF.

The V gene is TRBV12-5, the J gene TRBJ1-2, with D perhaps TRBD1 (6 bases). V dropped 1 base and J dropped 7 bases, with 10 bases sitting between them. This CDR3 is 13 amino acids long. Germline V lookup: CDR1 LGHNT, CDR2 FRNRAP. In DNA form, the CDR3 reads TGTGCTAGTGGTTTGGGGACAGTAGGTGGCTACACCTTC. Translation gives CASGLGTVGGYTF.

The chain uses TRBV7-3 and TRBJ2-2; 8 bases agree with TRBD1. J lost 4 bases, V lost 7 bases, and 8 bases had no gene match. The CDR3 has 15 amino acids. From germline, CDR1 is SGHTA and CDR2 FQGTGA. The DNA of the CDR3 is TGTGCCAGCACCCTCGGACAGGGCGGCACCGGGGAGCTGTTTTTT. It encodes CASTLGQGGTGELFF.

The CDR3 DNA reads as TGTGCCACCAGCAGAGATCTAGAGACTGGTGAAGAGACCCAGTACTTC. As protein: CATSRDLETGEETQYF. The chain couples TRBV15 to TRBJ2-5; no clear D. This CDR3 comprises 16 residues. Germline V gives CDR1 LNHNV, CDR2 YYDKDF (reference sequence). Between the trimmed V and J ends, which lost 0 bases and 3 bases, there was a span of 14 bases.